This T cell receptor beta chain is drawn from a study of blood T cell repertoires in COVID-19 (dated by TCRdb to 2019 to 2021). Regarding the study in general: The collaborator samples originated in the United States, Italy and Spain and spanned the acute and convalescent phases of COVID-19. Samples were obtained from the ongoing ImmuneRACE study (first 160 participants) and from 1,200 or so subjects provided by 6 global collaborators. The material from the prospective study consisted of cDNA or gDNA derived from T cells, B-cell-depleted T cells, or PBMCs. A freely available public database, intended as a resource for researchers studying the immune response to SARS-CoV-2, is where the repertoires were released. The sample metadata nearly always contained a de-identified subject ID, COVID-19 status, age in years and sex. The dataset comprised deeply sampled blood TCRbeta repertoires from subjects exposed to, actively infected with, or recovered from COVID-19. HLA class I and class II types, where available, came from metadata supplied by the sample provider rather than from assay-based typing. What the research found in general, with its limitations: The amount of clinical and demographic metadata varied by source and participant and was provided uncurated.

About this clone itself: Its antigen target is currently unknown. No base-level quality is on record; no much larger clone is a single base apart.

Whole blood was collected in K2EDTA tubes by collaborating institutions according to the institutions' own protocols. Collaborator samples were shipped for TCRbeta analysis as frozen whole blood, isolated PBMCs, or DNA extracted from either sample type. Taken from cysteine to phenylalanine, the CDR3 has 13 residues. Only CDR3 DNA remains: 39 bases, in frame from the first base. The CDR1 and CDR2 encoded by the germline V gene are ENHRY and SYGVKD. The junction shows trimming of 0 bases on V and 10 bases on J, plus 12 bases between the germline ends. TCRbeta CDR3 regions were amplified from genomic DNA by means of the immunoSEQ Assay, a bias-controlled multiplex PCR. Concerning the study's data processing: The number of nucleated cells in each sample was estimated by amplification of reference gene primers within the assay. To quantify the absolute abundance of each unique TCRbeta CDR3 rearrangement, sequence reads were collapsed and filtered. For each sample, productive Simpson clonality was calculated as the square root of Simpson's diversity index across productive rearrangements. Drawn from immuneACCESS, this table holds only the in-frame rearrangements with V and J called that TCRdb kept. Clones are partly lost; checked studies trace under half to an unresolved V gene and leave the rest unexplained. D and trimming were read from the DNA, whereas the V and J calls and clone size are those reported in that table. The sample records around 190,000 clones, 84% of which are singletons. Of the sample, 13% falls within the top ten clones.

Recombination connected TRBV10-3 to TRBJ1-2, and possibly TRBD1, on 6 matching bases. Sequencing used peripheral blood. The clonotype comes from a human donor in a cohort sampled during active COVID-19. The CDR3 protein is CAISESYTGIYTF. The base sequence is TGTGCCATCAGTGAGTCGTACACAGGGATCTACACCTTC.